This T cell receptor beta chain emerged from a study of T-cell reconstitution after alpha-beta-depleted transplantation in children (dated by TCRdb to the mid-2010s). For the wider study: Using TCR repertoire profiling, the study quantitatively followed how T-cell immune reconstitution unfolded in children after TCRalphabeta/CD19-depleted allogeneic hematopoietic cell transplantation.

Receptor amplification or capture employed PCR. Sequencing took place on an Illumina HiSeq 2500. TCR library preparation used molecular barcoding, with unique molecular identifiers applied to normalize quantification of the TCRbeta repertoire. TCRdb trimmed the raw reads at Q25, called clones with MiXCR and kept productive beta chains. Entries are consolidated by CDR3 protein sequence, retaining the most common genes and DNA. For this sample the table gives about 510,000 distinct CDR3 sequences, of which around 10% were detected only once. The ten largest account for approximately 14% of the sample. The intended sense of this specimen's treatment or condition label: allogeneic hematopoietic cell transplantation with graft depleted of TCRalphabeta T cells and CD19 B cells. TCRalphabeta/CD19-depleted allogeneic hematopoietic cell grafts were given to the transplant recipients, all of whom were children.

The sample holds a few counts of this clonotype. Its target antigen remains unknown. No clone much larger than this one lies a single base away; base qualities are absent. Inclusive of the bounding cysteine and phenylalanine, the CDR3 is 13 residues long. Only the CDR3 DNA is retained, 39 bases long and in frame from the first base. The germline V gene encodes CDR1 SGHDN and CDR2 FVKESK. Between the V and J ends, shortened by 3 bases and 4 bases respectively, the junction contains 10 bases. General findings and caveats noted by the study authors: Hyperexpanded clone frequencies declined over subsequent months; after one year, T-cell counts and TCRbeta diversity were mostly attributed to newly produced T cells. The apparently early recovery of alphabetaT-cell counts about two months after transplant reportedly depended on only several hundred rapidly expanded clones that came from non-depleted graft cells. In some patients, the high TCRbeta diversity seen at day 60 was put down to recipient T cells and intrathymic progenitors that had survived conditioning.

The sample in question was PBMCs, mostly from graft donor cells, obtained 180 days after TCRalphabeta/CD19-depleted stem cell transplant. The source of this sequence is a female patient aged 2-9 years who had a stem cell transplant for aplastic anemia, so the T cells may come from the graft donor. The V and J genes are TRBV14 and TRBJ2-7; too little of a D gene remains to name it. The DNA sequence is TGTGCCAGCAGCCAGATGAACATATACGAGCAGTACTTC. Protein translation: CASSQMNIYEQYF.